The next 25 T cell receptor beta chains were all read from a single sample in a study of cytotoxic CD8 clonotypes in ibrutinib-treated CLL. The protocol was immunoSEQ multiplex PCR, while the TCRdb copy is restricted to in-frame clones and leaves out a portion. In the table there are some 22,000 clones, around 73% of which are singletons. Sequenced material: PBMCs, taken before ibrutinib treatment. These receptor sequences come from a human donor with chronic lymphocytic leukemia.

The chain combines TRBV6-1 with TRBJ2-5; 7 bases align to TRBD2. V gave up 7 bases and J gave up 5 bases; unmatched junction bases: 13. In germline, CDR1 is MNHNS, CDR2 SASEGT. The CDR3 has 15 amino acids. CDR3 residues: CASILGGGIGETQYF. The DNA of the CDR3 is TGTGCCAGCATTCTTGGGGGGGGAATTGGGGAGACCCAGTACTTC.

The chain has TRBV2 and TRBJ2-2; TRBD1 agrees at 8 bases. The CDR3 spans 14 residues. V shed 10 bases and J 0 bases; nucleotides not matched to a gene: 4. CDR1 and CDR2 from the germline V gene are SNHLY and FYNNEI. The CDR3 loop reads CATMGQANTGELFF. CDR3 DNA: TGTGCCACCATGGGACAGGCGAACACCGGGGAGCTGTTTTTT.

This chain links TRBV5-1 with TRBJ1-1; D remains ambiguous. Between the trimmed V and J ends, which lost 2 bases and 5 bases, there was a span of 10 bases. The CDR3 has 13 amino acids. Looked up from germline, CDR1 is SGHRS and CDR2 is YFSETQ. CDR3: CASSLRVGTEAFF. As DNA, the CDR3 is TGCGCCAGCAGCTTAAGGGTCGGGACTGAAGCTTTCTTT.

The chain has TRBV9 and TRBJ1-3; unclear D gene. The V end was cut by 0 bases, the J end by 0 bases, with 7 bases between. The CDR3 is 15 residues long. Germline values: CDR1 SGDLS, CDR2 YYNGEE. CDR3: CASSVGTGSGNTIYF. The CDR3 DNA is TGTGCCAGCAGCGTAGGAACGGGCTCTGGAAACACCATATATTTT.

The DNA for the CDR3 is TGTGCCAGCTCAGCCGGGACCGCAACGGTCCAGCCCCAGCATTTT. As protein: CASSAGTATVQPQHF. The rearrangement joins TRBV18 to TRBJ1-5, with D perhaps matching TRBD1 (5 bases). There are 15 residues in the CDR3. Germline-derived CDR1 and CDR2 are KGHSH and LQKENI. Between the trimmed V and J ends, which lost 5 bases and 7 bases, there was a span of 18 bases.

In its sample, this clone was seen once. This chain connects TRBV14 to TRBJ2-7, with a possible D match to TRBD1 (6 bases). Germline CDR1 and CDR2: SGHDN and FVKESK. This CDR3 is 17 amino acids long. V dropped 1 base and J dropped 2 bases, with 18 bases sitting between them. CDR3 loop: CASSQGFLRGGTYEQYF. The CDR3 nucleotides are TGTGCCAGCAGCCAAGGGTTCCTCAGGGGCGGTACCTACGAGCAGTACTTC. Together with reference TRBV14 and TRBJ2-7, the CDR3 gives the full variable domain: EAGVTQFPSHSVIEKGQTVTLRCDPISGHDNLYWYRRVMGKEIKFLLHFVKESKQDESGMPNNRFLAERTGGTYSTLKVQPAELEDSGVYFCASSQGFLRGGTYEQYFGPGTRLTVT.

The chain links TRBV19 to TRBJ1-2, with TRBD1 matching over 9 bases. The germline V gene encodes CDR1 LNHDA and CDR2 SQIVND (reference sequence). This CDR3 spans 14 amino acids. V lost 5 bases to trimming and J lost 7 bases; unmatched junction nucleotides: 8. The CDR3, as DNA: TGTGCCAGTAGTCAGGGACAGGGATTATTTGGCTACACCTTC. Amino acid sequence: CASSQGQGLFGYTF.

V gene TRBV5-4 combines with J gene TRBJ2-3; TRBD2 matches 12 bases. CDR1 SGHNT and CDR2 YYREEE come from the germline V gene (reference sequence). The trim removed 5 bases at V and 3 bases at J, leaving 4 bases unmatched. There are 15 residues in the CDR3. Written as DNA, the CDR3 is TGTGCCAGCAGTACCGGACTAGCGGGAACAGATACGCAGTATTTT. Encoded protein: CASSTGLAGTDTQYF.

The sample holds one count of this clone. The rearrangement joins TRBV10-3 to TRBJ1-2; D is uncertain. The CDR3 contains 13 residues. The germline V gene encodes CDR1 ENHRY and CDR2 SYGVKD. Trimming cost V 3 bases and J 1 base, with 6 bases left between them. The CDR3 sequence is CAISDVVNYGYTF. The CDR3 nucleotides are TGTGCCATCAGTGATGTCGTTAACTATGGCTACACCTTC.

The chain carries TRBV7-2 and TRBJ2-6, with unresolved D. Trimming pared 4 bases from V and 2 bases from J, leaving 9 bases between. This CDR3 region has 15 residues. The germline V gene encodes CDR1 SGHTA and CDR2 FQGNSA. The CDR3 coding sequence is TGTGCCAGCAGCTCTATCCCACCTGGGGCCAACGTCCTGACTTTC. Residues: CASSSIPPGANVLTF.

V usage is TRBV7-9 and J usage is TRBJ1-1; D might be TRBD1 (5 bases). There are 13 residues in the CDR3. The V gene's germline CDR1 is SEHNR and CDR2 FQNEAQ (reference sequence). V shed 4 bases and J shed 8 bases, with 14 bases lying between them. CDR3 sequence (DNA): TGTGCCAGCAGCTCCGAAGTCGGGGCAGAAGCTTTCTTT. Amino acids: CASSSEVGAEAFF.

This sequence joins TRBV5-1 and TRBJ1-2; 7 nucleotides agree with TRBD1. The CDR3 contains 16 residues. The trim removed 5 bases at V and 2 bases at J, leaving 12 bases unmatched. Germline lookup yields CDR1 SGHRS and CDR2 YFSETQ. The DNA of the CDR3 is TGCGCCAGCAGTCCCGGGACAGCTTCCTTAAACTATGGCTACACCTTC. Its translation is CASSPGTASLNYGYTF. Filled out from reference TRBV5-1 and TRBJ1-2, the complete variable domain reads KAGVTQTPRYLIKTRGQQVTLSCSPISGHRSVSWYQQTPGQGLQFLFEYFSETQRNKGNFPGRFSGRQFSNSRSEMNVSTLELGDSALYLCASSPGTASLNYGYTFGSGTRLTVV.

The chain couples TRBV27 to TRBJ1-4; TRBD1 matches 9 bases. This CDR3 has 15 residues. CDR1 and CDR2 from the germline V gene are MNHEY and SMNVEV (reference sequence). The V and J ends lost 6 bases and 8 bases, in that order; junction bases with no gene match: 10. CDR3 nucleotides: TGTGCCAGCAGATGGGGACAGGGTGAATCGGAAAAACTGTTTTTT. It encodes CASRWGQGESEKLFF.

This clone was seen a few times. V and J are TRBV27 and TRBJ2-1, with 7 bases lining up with TRBD2. The ends lost 2 bases at V and 10 bases at J; junction bases unmatched: 11. The CDR3 has 15 residues. Germline V lookup: CDR1 MNHEY, CDR2 SMNVEV (reference sequence). The CDR3 is CASSLRRITGGEQFF. The DNA of the CDR3 is TGTGCCAGCAGTTTAAGGCGGATCACCGGGGGGGAGCAGTTCTTC.

The CDR3 is CASSGGTVDQETQYF. The CDR3 bases are TGCGCCAGCAGTGGAGGGACCGTCGACCAAGAGACCCAGTACTTC. The chain recombines TRBV10-1 with TRBJ2-5; D tentatively fits TRBD1 or TRBD2 (5 bases each). Trimming removed 4 bases from V and 0 bases from J, with 12 bases in between. Germline CDR1 reads WNHNN; CDR2 reads SYGVQD (reference sequence). This CDR3 region has 15 residues.

The CDR3 loop is CASSLFSAGTGDLDTF. CDR3 in DNA: TGTGCCAGCTCTCTCTTTTCGGCCGGGACAGGGGATCTCGACACCTTC. This rearrangement joins TRBV2 to TRBJ1-2; 10 bases line up with TRBD1. Germline CDR1 and CDR2: SNHLY and FYNNEI. This CDR3 spans 16 amino acids. After removal of 8 bases from V and 12 bases from J, the junction contained 21 bases not matched to a gene.

The CDR3, as DNA: TGTGCCAGCAGTCCGGGACAGGGTATGAACACTGAAGCTTTCTTT. It is translated as CASSPGQGMNTEAFF. The chain has TRBV28 and TRBJ1-1, with 9 bases identical to TRBD1. The length of the CDR3 is 15 residues. J lost 0 bases, V lost 5 bases, and 4 bases had no gene match. CDR1 MDHEN and CDR2 SYDVKM come from the germline V gene.

The DNA of the CDR3 is TGCAGCGGGTCGACAGGCCAAGAGACCCAGTACTTC. Encoded protein: CSGSTGQETQYF. The chain recombines TRBV29-1 with TRBJ2-5; D might be TRBD1 (6 bases). The CDR3 runs to 12 residues. Germline assignment: CDR1 SQVTM and CDR2 ANQGSEA. V lost 7 bases and J 1 base, leaving 10 bases between the germline ends. Drawing the rest from reference TRBV29-1 and TRBJ2-5, the complete variable domain is SAVISQKPSRDICQRGTSLTIQCQVDSQVTMMFWYRQQPGQSLTLIATANQGSEATYESGFVIDKFPISRPNLTFSTLTVSNMSPEDSSIYLCSGSTGQETQYFGPGTRLLVL.

V gene TRBV30 combines with J gene TRBJ1-1; a possible D gene is TRBD1 (6 bases). V was trimmed by 8 bases and J by 0 bases, leaving 10 bases between them. The CDR3 runs to 12 residues. Germline CDR1 is GTSNPN and CDR2 is SVGIG (reference sequence). The CDR3 reads CAGQNLNTEAFF. CDR3 coding DNA: TGTGCCGGACAGAACTTGAACACTGAAGCTTTCTTT. Looking up the rest from reference TRBV30 and TRBJ1-1 gives the full variable domain: SQTIHQWPATLVQPVGSPLSLECTVEGTSNPNLYWYRQAAGRGLQLLFYSVGIGQISSEVPQNLSASRPQDRQFILSSKKLLLSDSGFYLCAGQNLNTEAFFGQGTRLTVV.

This clone was found a few times. The chain employs TRBV5-6 and TRBJ2-2; 9 nucleotides align to TRBD2. Trimming cost V 6 bases and J 0 bases; bases outside gene matches: 6. CDR3 size: 16 residues. Per germline, CDR1 SGHDT and CDR2 YYEEEE. CDR3 sequence: CASTPSGRPNTGELFF. The CDR3 region has the DNA TGTGCCAGCACCCCAAGCGGGAGGCCGAACACCGGGGAGCTGTTTTTT.

This clone was observed once. The chain has TRBV7-9 and TRBJ2-3; 7 nucleotides agree with TRBD2. Germline CDR1 reads SEHNR; CDR2 reads FQNEAQ (reference sequence). CDR3 length equals 17 residues. Trimming removed 1 base from V and 3 bases from J; junction bases left unmatched: 10. For the CDR3, the DNA is TGTGCCAGCAGCTTAGGTGTGGTGGCGGGAGTGACAGATACGCAGTATTTT. Translation gives CASSLGVVAGVTDTQYF.

As DNA, the CDR3 is TGCGCCAGCAGTCGACTAGCGGGAGGGCTTCTCACAGATACGCAGTATTTT. Translated, it gives CASSRLAGGLLTDTQYF. V usage is TRBV4-1 and J usage is TRBJ2-3; 14 nucleotides line up with TRBD2. Germline-derived CDR1 and CDR2 are MGHRA and YSYEKL. The CDR3 totals 17 residues. V gave up 6 bases and J gave up 2 bases; unmatched junction bases: 7.

The V call is TRBV28, the J call TRBJ2-1, with TRBD2 matching over 8 bases. Germline lookup yields CDR1 MDHEN and CDR2 SYDVKM. The CDR3 consists of 16 residues. V was pared by 7 bases and J by 6 bases, with 14 bases of the junction left unmatched. CDR3 region: CASTMTGRTSFNEQFF. CDR3 in DNA: TGTGCCAGCACTATGACAGGCCGGACTAGCTTCAATGAGCAGTTCTTC.

The CDR3 coding sequence is TGTGCCAGCAGCTTGCCGGTATCAGATACGCAGTATTTT. This gives the protein CASSLPVSDTQYF. The chain has TRBV5-6 and TRBJ2-3; no clear D. The CDR3 is made up of 13 amino acids. Germline V gene data show CDR1 as SGHDT and CDR2 as YYEEEE. Trimming removed 1 base from V and 4 bases from J, with 7 bases in between.

The genes are TRBV11-1 and TRBJ2-1; D call uncertain. The CDR3 contains 14 residues. V was shortened by 5 bases and J by 7 bases, with 15 bases between the two germline ends. CDR1 and CDR2 (germline): SGHAT, FQDESV (reference sequence). The chain's CDR3 is CASSLGRTDNEQFF. The CDR3 nucleotides are TGTGCCAGCAGCCTCGGACGGACGGATAATGAGCAGTTCTTC.